This T cell receptor (beta chain) was captured in a study of cytomegalovirus exposure and HLA in healthy donors. Findings of the study overall: Indistinguishability led to the exclusion of some V segments, TRBV6-2 and TRBV6-3 included.

Concerning this clone itself: Its cognate antigen is unknown.

A multiplex PCR was run with 60 Vbeta primers and 13 Jbeta primers. Assay used: immunoSEQ multiplex PCR; TCRdb lists only in-frame clones, some missing. This sample yields approximately 110,000 clones, of which roughly 80% are seen a single time; approximately 0.22% belongs to the top ten. V was pared by 7 bases and J by 1 base, with 10 bases of the junction left unmatched. The CDR3 extends over 15 amino acids. Germline-derived CDR1 and CDR2 are MRHNA and SNTAGT. Sequenced input: PBMCs. The sequence came from a man aged 50-60 years in good health and CMV-seronegative. The V and J genes are TRBV6-4 and TRBJ2-7, with 7 bases identical to TRBD1. The chain's CDR3 is CASTGQVPRSYEQYF. CDR3 nucleotides: TGTGCCAGCACCGGACAGGTCCCCCGGTCCTACGAGCAGTACTTC.